One TCR beta chain is described in this entry. In the original workflow: The authors estimated nucleated cell counts from reference gene primer amplification. The table came from immunoSEQ multiplex PCR; TCRdb's copy has only in-frame clones and leaves some out. V, J and clone size derive from that table, while D and trimming were established from the DNA sequence. This table has fewer than 350,000 clones, approximately 86% appearing once. This sample is part of a study of blood T cell repertoires in COVID-19. Study-wide context: Sites across the United States, Italy and Spain contributed samples from acute and convalescent COVID-19. T cells, B-cell-depleted T cells, or PBMCs provided the cDNA or gDNA that served as material.

The germline V gene encodes CDR1 LNHDA and CDR2 SQIVND (reference sequence). Trimming removed 9 bases at V and 0 bases at J, with 15 bases between. The CDR3 totals 15 residues. The genes are TRBV19 and TRBJ1-3, with a weak D call TRBD1 (6 bases). This receptor was identified in a woman under 40 who had recovered from COVID-19. Sequenced input: peripheral blood. The CDR3 loop reads CASRDNDGSGNTIYF. The DNA for the CDR3 is TGTGCCAGCCGGGACAACGACGGCTCTGGAAACACCATATATTTT.